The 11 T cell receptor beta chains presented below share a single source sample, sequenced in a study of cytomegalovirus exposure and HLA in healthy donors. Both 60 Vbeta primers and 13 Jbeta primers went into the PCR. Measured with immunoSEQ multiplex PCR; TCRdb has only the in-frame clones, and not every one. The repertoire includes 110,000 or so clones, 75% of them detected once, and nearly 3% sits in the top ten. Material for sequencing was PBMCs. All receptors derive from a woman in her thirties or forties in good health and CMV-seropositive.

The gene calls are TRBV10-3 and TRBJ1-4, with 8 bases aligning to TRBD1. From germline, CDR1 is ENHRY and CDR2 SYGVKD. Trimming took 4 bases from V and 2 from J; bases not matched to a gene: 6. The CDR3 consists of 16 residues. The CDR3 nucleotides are TGTGCCATCAGTGCTGGGCAGGGGGCGACTAATGAAAAACTGTTTTTT. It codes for CAISAGQGATNEKLFF.

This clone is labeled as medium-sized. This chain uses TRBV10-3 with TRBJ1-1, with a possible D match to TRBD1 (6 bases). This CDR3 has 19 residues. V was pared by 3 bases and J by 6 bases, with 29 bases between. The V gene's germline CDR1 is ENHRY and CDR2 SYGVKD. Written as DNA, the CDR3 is TGTGCCATCAGTGAAATCCAAATCGCCGTTTACAGGGATAGGGCTGAAGCTTTCTTT. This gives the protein CAISEIQIAVYRDRAEAFF.

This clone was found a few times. The CDR3 loop reads CASSSPGQGSEQFF. DNA for the CDR3: TGTGCCAGCAGCTCCCCGGGACAGGGGTCTGAGCAGTTCTTC. The chain joins TRBV11-3 to TRBJ2-1; 10 nucleotides match TRBD1. This CDR3 comprises 14 residues. V shed 4 bases, J shed 9 bases, and the junction held 6 bases outside the gene matches. Looked up from germline, CDR1 is SGHNT and CDR2 is YENEEA.

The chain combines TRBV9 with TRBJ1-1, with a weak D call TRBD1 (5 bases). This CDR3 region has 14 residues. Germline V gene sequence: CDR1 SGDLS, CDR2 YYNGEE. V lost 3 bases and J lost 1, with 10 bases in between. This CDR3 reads CASSDQGRNTEAFF. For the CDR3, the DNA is TGTGCCAGCAGCGATCAGGGTCGGAACACTGAAGCTTTCTTT.

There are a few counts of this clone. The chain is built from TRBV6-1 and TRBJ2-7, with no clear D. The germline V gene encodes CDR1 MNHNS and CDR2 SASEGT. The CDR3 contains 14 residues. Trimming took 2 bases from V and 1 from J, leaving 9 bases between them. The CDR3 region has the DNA TGTGCCAGCAGTGAATCAGGCAGATCCTACGAGCAGTACTTC. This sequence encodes CASSESGRSYEQYF.

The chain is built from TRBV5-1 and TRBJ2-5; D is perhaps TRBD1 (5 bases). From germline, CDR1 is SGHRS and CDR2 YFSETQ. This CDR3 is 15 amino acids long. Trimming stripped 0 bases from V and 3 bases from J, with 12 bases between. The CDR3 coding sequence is TGCGCCAGCAGCTTGGGGCAGGGAAGGGAAGAGACCCAGTACTTC. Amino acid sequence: CASSLGQGREETQYF.

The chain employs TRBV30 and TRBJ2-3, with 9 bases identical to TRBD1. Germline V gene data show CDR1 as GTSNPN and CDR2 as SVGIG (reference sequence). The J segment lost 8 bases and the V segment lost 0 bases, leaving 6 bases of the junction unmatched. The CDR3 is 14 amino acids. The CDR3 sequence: CAWSVTGGEGTQYF. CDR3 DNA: TGTGCCTGGAGTGTAACAGGGGGCGAAGGTACGCAGTATTTT.

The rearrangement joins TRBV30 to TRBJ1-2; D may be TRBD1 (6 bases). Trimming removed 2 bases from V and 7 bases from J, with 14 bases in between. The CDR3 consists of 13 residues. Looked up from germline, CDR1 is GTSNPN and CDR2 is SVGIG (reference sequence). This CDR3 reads CAWSPSGVTGYTF. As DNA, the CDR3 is TGTGCCTGGAGTCCCTCAGGGGTTACTGGCTACACCTTC.

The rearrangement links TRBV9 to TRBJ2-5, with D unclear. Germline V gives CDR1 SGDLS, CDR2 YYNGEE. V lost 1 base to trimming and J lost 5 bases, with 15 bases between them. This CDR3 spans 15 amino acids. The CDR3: CASSVHIGFGETQYF. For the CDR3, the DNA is TGTGCCAGCAGCGTACATATCGGGTTCGGTGAGACCCAGTACTTC. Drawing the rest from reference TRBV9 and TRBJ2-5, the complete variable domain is DSGVTQTPKHLITATGQRVTLRCSPRSGDLSVYWYQQSLDQGLQFLIQYYNGEERAKGNILERFSAQQFPDLHSELNLSSLELGDSALYFCASSVHIGFGETQYFGPGTRLLVL.

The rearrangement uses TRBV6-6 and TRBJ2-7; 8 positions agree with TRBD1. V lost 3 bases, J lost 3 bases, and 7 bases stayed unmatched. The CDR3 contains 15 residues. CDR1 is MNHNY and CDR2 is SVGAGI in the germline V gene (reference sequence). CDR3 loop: CASSYSGGANYEQYF. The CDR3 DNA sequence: TGTGCCAGCAGTTATTCAGGGGGCGCAAACTACGAGCAGTACTTC.

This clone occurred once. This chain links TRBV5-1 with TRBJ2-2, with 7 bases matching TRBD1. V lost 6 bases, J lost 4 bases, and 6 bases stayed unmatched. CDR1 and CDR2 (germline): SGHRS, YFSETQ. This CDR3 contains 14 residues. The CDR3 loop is CASNPGQTTGELFF. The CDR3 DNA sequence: TGCGCCAGCAACCCGGGACAGACCACCGGGGAGCTGTTTTTT.